This T cell receptor beta chain was identified in a study of T cells in Graves' hyperthyroidism and ophthalmopathy. Study outcomes and limitations: Blood also carried most thyroid clonotypes expanded above 0.001.

The CDR3 consists of 15 residues. The V gene's germline CDR1 is MGHDK and CDR2 SYGVNS. V lost 2 bases, J lost 6 bases, and 14 bases lay in between. TCR beta CDR3 regions were amplified from RNA. Initially, a first-round RT-PCR of the TCR CDR3 employed the HTBI primer set. TCRdb ran MiXCR on the multiplex PCR reads and lists one entry per CDR3 protein. The top ten hold approximately 8.7% of the sample, which has hundreds of thousands of distinct CDR3 sequences, 38% seen once. This clonotype has ten or more counts. Antigen specificity is unknown. The TCR was taken from a man aged 18-30 years with Graves' hyperthyroidism. The material sequenced was blood. V is TRBV25-1 and J is TRBJ1-5, with D maybe TRBD1 (5 bases). In DNA form, the CDR3 reads TGTGCCAGCAGTGAAGGGCGACAGTCAGGTCAGCCCCAGCATTTT. This translates into CASSEGRQSGQPQHF.